The 4 T cell receptor beta chains presented below share a single source sample, sequenced in a study of shared clonotypes between healthy human individuals. Measured with immunoSEQ multiplex PCR; TCRdb has only the in-frame clones, and not every one. The table records roughly 2.1 million clones, approximately 94% of them present only once. Cells designated naive CD8 were CD45RO-negative and were positively selected for CCR7, with terminally differentiated effector memory CD45RA+ cells excluded. The sample taken for sequencing was naive CD8+ T cells from PBMCs. Source of these receptors: a man aged 18 to 30 in good health. Some clones in this sample may be carry-over from other donors' samples.

DNA for the CDR3: TGCGCCAGCAGCCGGACGGACGGGTCCTACGAGCAGTACTTC. Translating it yields CASSRTDGSYEQYF. The rearrangement joins TRBV4-1 to TRBJ2-7; D unresolved. V was pared by 4 bases and J by 1 base, with 11 bases between. The CDR3 sequence is 14 residues long. The germline gives CDR1 MGHRA, CDR2 YSYEKL.

As concerns this clone: The same CDR3 can be traced to other DNA sequences in this sample. This chain uses TRBV9 with TRBJ2-6, with D unclear. Germline V gene data show CDR1 as SGDLS and CDR2 as YYNGEE. The CDR3 is made up of 14 amino acids. Trimming pared 3 bases from V and 1 base from J, leaving 5 bases between. CDR3 nucleotide sequence: TGTGCCAGCAGCGGGGGATCTGGGGCCAACGTCCTGACTTTC. Its translation is CASSGGSGANVLTF.

This chain links TRBV19 with TRBJ1-4, with D possibly TRBD1 on 6 matching bases. V lost 3 bases and J lost 4, with 9 bases in between. The CDR3 length is 14 residues. CDR1 is LNHDA and CDR2 is SQIVND in the germline V gene (reference sequence). The CDR3 reads CASSIRDNNEKLFF. CDR3 in DNA: TGTGCCAGTAGTATCCGGGACAATAATGAAAAACTGTTTTTT.

For this clone: This CDR3 is also generated by other DNA sequences in the sample. The J gene is TRBJ2-1, the V gene TRBV9; the D gene could be TRBD1 or TRBD2 (5 bases each). The CDR3 is 17 amino acids. Trimming stripped 0 bases from V and 0 bases from J, with 13 bases between. Germline CDR1 is SGDLS and CDR2 is YYNGEE. The CDR3 DNA is TGTGCCAGCAGCGTAGCGGGGACGGGCAGCTCCTACAATGAGCAGTTCTTC. Protein: CASSVAGTGSSYNEQFF.